The entry below gives a single T cell receptor beta chain sequence along with its context. The antigen is undetermined. The record originates from a study of graft-versus-host responses after intestinal transplantation. For the study at large: Grafts that recipients had were multivisceral, liver-intestinal, or isolated intestinal transplants.

The CDR3 has 14 residues. Germline V gene data show CDR1 as LNHDA and CDR2 as SQIVND (reference sequence). V lost 3 bases, J lost 5 bases, and 1 base stayed unmatched. The assay was immunoSEQ multiplex PCR, and TCRdb's table has in-frame clones only and misses some. Of approximately 3,100 clones listed, roughly 72% are singletons. Graft specimens yielded both intraepithelial and lamina propria lymphocytes. General study findings and limits: Recipient-marrow GvH clones were detected, some having first appeared in ileum or blood.

The receptor comes from a human patient who received an intestinal transplant, so some T cells may come from the graft donor. This sequence joins TRBV19 and TRBJ1-5, with 10 bases fitting TRBD1. Specimen: ileum tissue, collected roughly 5 and 7 days after intestinal transplantation. CDR3 region: CASSMGQGYQPQHF. In nucleotides, the CDR3 is TGTGCCAGTAGTATGGGACAGGGGTATCAGCCCCAGCATTTT. The full variable domain, completed using reference TRBV19 and TRBJ1-5, is DGGITQSPKYLFRKEGQNVTLSCEQNLNHDAMYWYRQDPGQGLRLIYYSQIVNDFQKGDIAEGYSVSREKKESFPLTVTSAQKNPTAFYLCASSMGQGYQPQHFGDGTRLSIL.